This T cell receptor (beta chain) was identified during a study of blood T cell repertoires in COVID-19. V dropped 7 bases and J dropped 7; count of bases not matched to a gene: 10. Germline CDR1 and CDR2: MNHEY and SMNVEV (reference sequence). The CDR3 is made up of 15 amino acids. Using immunoSEQ multiplex PCR, the repertoire was profiled, and TCRdb retains in-frame clones only, with some absent. The table has about 36,000 clones, about nine tenths seen once. The sequence came from a human donor in a cohort sampled during active COVID-19. The chain is built from TRBV27 and TRBJ2-1; 10 nucleotides match TRBD2. The sequenced sample was peripheral blood. The CDR3 DNA reads as TGTGCCAGCACCGGGAGCGGGAGGGTGGGGAATGAGCAGTTCTTC. The encoded protein is CASTGSGRVGNEQFF.